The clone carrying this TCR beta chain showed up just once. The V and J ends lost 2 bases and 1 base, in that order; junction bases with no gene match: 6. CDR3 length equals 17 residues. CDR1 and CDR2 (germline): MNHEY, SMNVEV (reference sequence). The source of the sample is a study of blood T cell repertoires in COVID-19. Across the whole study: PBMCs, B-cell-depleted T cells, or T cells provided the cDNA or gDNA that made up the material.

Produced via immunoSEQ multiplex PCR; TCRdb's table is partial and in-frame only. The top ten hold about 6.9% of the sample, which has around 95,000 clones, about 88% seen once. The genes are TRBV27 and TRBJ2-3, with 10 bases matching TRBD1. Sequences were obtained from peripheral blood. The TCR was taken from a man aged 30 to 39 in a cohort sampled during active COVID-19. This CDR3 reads CASSLLLTGGGTDTQYF. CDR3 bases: TGTGCCAGCAGTTTACTCCTGACAGGGGGCGGCACAGATACGCAGTATTTT.